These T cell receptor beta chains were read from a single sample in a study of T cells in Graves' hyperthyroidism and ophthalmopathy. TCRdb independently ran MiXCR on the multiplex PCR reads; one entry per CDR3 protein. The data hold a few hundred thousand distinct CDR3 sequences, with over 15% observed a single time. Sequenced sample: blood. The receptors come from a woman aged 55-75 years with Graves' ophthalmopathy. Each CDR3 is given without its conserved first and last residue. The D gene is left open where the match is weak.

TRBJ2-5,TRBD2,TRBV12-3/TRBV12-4,ASSSGLAASYQETQY
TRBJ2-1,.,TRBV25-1,ASSTASYNEQF
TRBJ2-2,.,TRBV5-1,ASSLAFGGELF
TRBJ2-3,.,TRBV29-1,SVQQGTDTQY
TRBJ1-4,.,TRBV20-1,SAVTSPGEKLF
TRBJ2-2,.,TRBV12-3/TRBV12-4,ASSGRDTLSGELF
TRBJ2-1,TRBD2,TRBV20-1,SAKIAGSTNEQF
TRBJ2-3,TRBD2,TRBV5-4,ASSKLADGGDTQY
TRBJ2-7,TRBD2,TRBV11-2,ASSSRLAGPYEQY
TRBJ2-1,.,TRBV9,ASSAEIGTEQF
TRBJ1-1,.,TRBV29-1,SVGGPRGEAF
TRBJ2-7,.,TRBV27,ASSFVGSYEQY
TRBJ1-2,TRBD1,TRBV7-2,ASTYTRQGADGYT
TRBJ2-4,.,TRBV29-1,SVFVGAKNIQY
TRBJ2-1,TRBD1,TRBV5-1,ASSREGQGGNEQF
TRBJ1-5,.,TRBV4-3,ASSQERGTPQH
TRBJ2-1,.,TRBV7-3,ASSFDYSSYNEQF
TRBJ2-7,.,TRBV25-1,ASSELRGKGSYEQY
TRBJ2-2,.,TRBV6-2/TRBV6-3,ASSYLGEELF
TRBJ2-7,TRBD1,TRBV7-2,ASSLTGTGYEQY
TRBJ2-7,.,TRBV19,ASREDGSTYEQY
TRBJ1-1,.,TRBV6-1,ASWRGPSGWTEAF
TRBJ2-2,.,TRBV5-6,ASRPGLNTGELF
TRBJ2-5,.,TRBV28,ASSTPGPIQGKTQY
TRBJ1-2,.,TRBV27,ASSLTETGRYGYT
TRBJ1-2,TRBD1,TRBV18,ASSPTRTGTYGYT
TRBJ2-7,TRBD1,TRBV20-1,SARSTGGVAEQY
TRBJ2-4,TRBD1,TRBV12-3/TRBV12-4,ASSFTSRGKNIQY
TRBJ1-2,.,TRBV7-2,ASSLNRQANYGYT
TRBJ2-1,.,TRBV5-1,ASSFTGSPNNEQF
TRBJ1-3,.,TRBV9,ASSVDGAGYHSGNTIY
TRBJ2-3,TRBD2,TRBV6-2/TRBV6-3,ANSYRVMRGGPGTQY
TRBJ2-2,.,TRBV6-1,ASTGDGELF
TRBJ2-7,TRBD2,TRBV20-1,SAPRDYSYEQY
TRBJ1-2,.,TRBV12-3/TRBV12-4,ASSFSGYGYT